A selection of T cell receptor beta chains follows, all from one sample in a study of cytomegalovirus exposure and HLA in healthy donors. Generated by immunoSEQ multiplex PCR, the TCRdb table keeps only in-frame clones and is missing some. The sample has 100,000 to 150,000 clones, 60% to 75% seen once. The sample taken for sequencing was PBMCs. Receptors were obtained from a woman aged 40 to 50 in good health and CMV-seropositive. CDR3s include the opening cysteine and the closing phenylalanine or tryptophan. The D gene is left open where the match is weak. Expanded clones get a size class; other rows say once, few or many, or leave the size out.

CDR3 DNA: TGTGCCAGCATCTTCCGGGAGGAGAACACTGAAGCTTTCTTT
CDR3 protein: CASIFREENTEAFF
clone size: -
V gene: TRBV28
J gene: TRBJ1-1
D gene: -

CDR3 DNA: TGTGCCAGCAGTTTCCTGGGACTGGCCACAGATACGCAGTATTTT
CDR3 protein: CASSFLGLATDTQYF
clone size: few
V gene: TRBV27
J gene: TRBJ2-3
D gene: -

CDR3 DNA: TGTGCCAGCAGCGCCCAAATAGCGGGAACTGTGTTTTTT
CDR3 protein: CASSAQIAGTVFF
clone size: -
V gene: TRBV9
J gene: TRBJ1-4
D gene: -

CDR3 DNA: TGTGCCAGCAGTCCCCTAGCTCCCAACGGGTTCAATGAGCAGTTCTTC
CDR3 protein: CASSPLAPNGFNEQFF
clone size: once
V gene: TRBV28
J gene: TRBJ2-1
D gene: -

CDR3 DNA: TGCGCCAGCAGCCAAGAACGAGGTGGGAGGGGATCCTACGAGCAGTACTTC
CDR3 protein: CASSQERGGRGSYEQYF
clone size: -
V gene: TRBV4-3
J gene: TRBJ2-7
D gene: TRBD2

CDR3 DNA: TGTGCCAGCAGCTTAGAGGACAGGGGGTATGGCTACACCTTC
CDR3 protein: CASSLEDRGYGYTF
clone size: -
V gene: TRBV7-2
J gene: TRBJ1-2
D gene: TRBD1

CDR3 DNA: TGTGCCAGCAGTGAAGCGCGGGTGAGGAACACTGAAGCTTTCTTT
CDR3 protein: CASSEARVRNTEAFF
clone size: -
V gene: TRBV2
J gene: TRBJ1-1
D gene: -

CDR3 DNA: TGTGCCTGGTCCGGGACTACCCCTGATACGCAGTATTTT
CDR3 protein: CAWSGTTPDTQYF
clone size: -
V gene: TRBV30
J gene: TRBJ2-3
D gene: TRBD2

CDR3 DNA: TGCAGCGTCGAGAGCGGGAGGGCCTACAATGAGCAGTTCTTC
CDR3 protein: CSVESGRAYNEQFF
clone size: -
V gene: TRBV29-1
J gene: TRBJ2-1
D gene: TRBD2

CDR3 DNA: TGTGCCTGGAGTCCGGGGGGTGGGCCTGGAAACATTCAGTACTTC
CDR3 protein: CAWSPGGGPGNIQYF
clone size: -
V gene: TRBV30
J gene: TRBJ2-4
D gene: TRBD2

CDR3 DNA: TGCGCCAGCAGCAACAGGGGGGACGAAAAACTGTTTTTT
CDR3 protein: CASSNRGDEKLFF
clone size: -
V gene: TRBV5-1
J gene: TRBJ1-4
D gene: TRBD1

CDR3 DNA: TGTGCCAGCAGTTACACAAGGATGACAGTAGACAATGAGCAGTTCTTC
CDR3 protein: CASSYTRMTVDNEQFF
clone size: -
V gene: TRBV6-5
J gene: TRBJ2-1
D gene: -

CDR3 DNA: TGTGCCAGCAGTGAGGTGCGACAGAGAAGCACAGATACGCAGTATTTT
CDR3 protein: CASSEVRQRSTDTQYF
clone size: few
V gene: TRBV25-1
J gene: TRBJ2-3
D gene: -

CDR3 DNA: TGTGCCTGGAGTCCCGGGGGTCCGGTGGCTTTCTTT
CDR3 protein: CAWSPGGPVAFF
clone size: -
V gene: TRBV30
J gene: TRBJ1-1
D gene: -

CDR3 DNA: TGTGCCAGCAGCGCGGGACAGGGGAACTATGGCTACACCTTC
CDR3 protein: CASSAGQGNYGYTF
clone size: -
V gene: TRBV6-1
J gene: TRBJ1-2
D gene: TRBD1

CDR3 DNA: TGTGCCAGCAGCCCCACGTCCAGGGTAAATGAGCAGTTCTTC
CDR3 protein: CASSPTSRVNEQFF
clone size: few
V gene: TRBV7-8
J gene: TRBJ2-1
D gene: -

CDR3 DNA: TGTGCCAGCAGCCGGGAGGGCCTCTACGAGCAGTACTTC
CDR3 protein: CASSREGLYEQYF
clone size: -
V gene: TRBV14
J gene: TRBJ2-7
D gene: TRBD2

CDR3 DNA: TGTGCCAGCAGCTTGGAGCAGGGTTCTGAAGCTTTCTTT
CDR3 protein: CASSLEQGSEAFF
clone size: few
V gene: TRBV5-8
J gene: TRBJ1-1
D gene: -

CDR3 DNA: TGTGCCAGCAGAATGGACAGGAATAGCAATCAGCCCCAGCATTTT
CDR3 protein: CASRMDRNSNQPQHF
clone size: -
V gene: TRBV2
J gene: TRBJ1-5
D gene: TRBD1

CDR3 DNA: TGTGCCAGCAGCTCCATCAGGGAACTAGCGGGAGGAACAGATACGCAGTATTTT
CDR3 protein: CASSSIRELAGGTDTQYF
clone size: once
V gene: TRBV5-4
J gene: TRBJ2-3
D gene: TRBD2

CDR3 DNA: TGTGCCAGCAGCTTAGGGGGGACTCGATTACGAGAGACCCAGTACTTC
CDR3 protein: CASSLGGTRLRETQYF
clone size: few
V gene: TRBV7-2
J gene: TRBJ2-5
D gene: -

CDR3 DNA: TGTGCCAGTAGAGAGACAGGGAGGAACACTGAAGCTTTCTTT
CDR3 protein: CASRETGRNTEAFF
clone size: -
V gene: TRBV19
J gene: TRBJ1-1
D gene: TRBD1

CDR3 DNA: TGCGCCAGCAGCATGGCCGACTACACAGATACGCAGTATTTT
CDR3 protein: CASSMADYTDTQYF
clone size: -
V gene: TRBV5-1
J gene: TRBJ2-3
D gene: -

CDR3 DNA: TGTGCCAGCAGCCAAAGGGACAGGGGGACTGAAGCTTTCTTT
CDR3 protein: CASSQRDRGTEAFF
clone size: once
V gene: TRBV14
J gene: TRBJ1-1
D gene: TRBD1

CDR3 DNA: TGTGCCAGCAGTGGAGACAGGGTGGACTATGGCTACACCTTC
CDR3 protein: CASSGDRVDYGYTF
clone size: once
V gene: TRBV28
J gene: TRBJ1-2
D gene: TRBD1

CDR3 DNA: TGCGCCAGCAGCCAAGATCTGGACAGGGCCTCCATGAACACTGAAGCTTTCTTT
CDR3 protein: CASSQDLDRASMNTEAFF
clone size: few
V gene: TRBV4-3
J gene: TRBJ1-1
D gene: TRBD1

CDR3 DNA: TGTGCCAGCAGCTTAGACGCTTCGGGGTACGGCGCAGATACGCAGTATTTT
CDR3 protein: CASSLDASGYGADTQYF
clone size: once
V gene: TRBV7-9
J gene: TRBJ2-3
D gene: -

CDR3 DNA: TGTGCCTGGATGCACAGGGGATATGGCTACACCTTC
CDR3 protein: CAWMHRGYGYTF
clone size: few
V gene: TRBV30
J gene: TRBJ1-2
D gene: TRBD1

CDR3 DNA: TGTGCCAGCAGTTACTCCGGGACTAGCGGGGGGGGTGAGCAGTTCTTC
CDR3 protein: CASSYSGTSGGGEQFF
clone size: -
V gene: TRBV6-5
J gene: TRBJ2-1
D gene: TRBD2

CDR3 DNA: TGTGCCAGCAGCCAATTCCCTACAGGGGGCGCGTGGAACACTGAAGCTTTCTTT
CDR3 protein: CASSQFPTGGAWNTEAFF
clone size: -
V gene: TRBV14
J gene: TRBJ1-1
D gene: TRBD1

CDR3 DNA: TGTGCCAGCAGTTTTAACTGGCGGGGCACAGATACGCAGTATTTT
CDR3 protein: CASSFNWRGTDTQYF
clone size: -
V gene: TRBV27
J gene: TRBJ2-3
D gene: -

CDR3 DNA: TGTGCCAGCAGTTACTCGATGGGACAGGGCCACGAGCAGTACTTC
CDR3 protein: CASSYSMGQGHEQYF
clone size: -
V gene: TRBV6-5
J gene: TRBJ2-7
D gene: TRBD1

CDR3 DNA: TGTGCCAGCTCACCTTCTCTAGGTCTGCAGGAGCAGTACTTC
CDR3 protein: CASSPSLGLQEQYF
clone size: -
V gene: TRBV18
J gene: TRBJ2-7
D gene: -

CDR3 DNA: TGTGCCAGCAGCTTGGCAGGGGGCGGGCAGCCCCAGAATTTT
CDR3 protein: CASSLAGGGQPQNF
clone size: -
V gene: TRBV7-6
J gene: TRBJ1-5
D gene: TRBD1

CDR3 DNA: TGTGCCAGATACATCAGGTTGCGCGTCGAAGCTTTCTTT
CDR3 protein: CARYIRLRVEAFF
clone size: few
V gene: TRBV18
J gene: TRBJ1-1
D gene: -

CDR3 DNA: TGTGCCAGCAGTCCCCCCCTCCCTACCGGGGAGCTGTTTTTT
CDR3 protein: CASSPPLPTGELFF
clone size: few
V gene: TRBV6-5
J gene: TRBJ2-2
D gene: -

CDR3 DNA: TGTGCCAGCAGCTTAGAGGGACTAAGGGATCGTAATTCACCCCTCCACTTT
CDR3 protein: CASSLEGLRDRNSPLHF
clone size: few
V gene: TRBV11-2
J gene: TRBJ1-6
D gene: -

CDR3 DNA: TGTGCCTGCACTAGGGAGCCCACAGATACGCAGTATTTT
CDR3 protein: CACTREPTDTQYF
clone size: -
V gene: TRBV30
J gene: TRBJ2-3
D gene: -

CDR3 DNA: TGTGCCAGCAGTGACCCGAGTTCGGGGTACAATGAGCAGTTCTTC
CDR3 protein: CASSDPSSGYNEQFF
clone size: -
V gene: TRBV6-4
J gene: TRBJ2-1
D gene: -

CDR3 DNA: TGTGCCAGCAGCCGGGACAGACAAGCTTCTAACTATGGCTACACCTTC
CDR3 protein: CASSRDRQASNYGYTF
clone size: -
V gene: TRBV7-2
J gene: TRBJ1-2
D gene: TRBD1

CDR3 DNA: TGTGCCAGTAGTACCGTTCTCACAGGGGACGGGGCCAACGTCCTGACTTTC
CDR3 protein: CASSTVLTGDGANVLTF
clone size: -
V gene: TRBV19
J gene: TRBJ2-6
D gene: TRBD1

CDR3 DNA: TGTGCCAGCAGTGTAGAGAATTCCTACGAGCAGTACTTC
CDR3 protein: CASSVENSYEQYF
clone size: -
V gene: TRBV6-1
J gene: TRBJ2-7
D gene: -